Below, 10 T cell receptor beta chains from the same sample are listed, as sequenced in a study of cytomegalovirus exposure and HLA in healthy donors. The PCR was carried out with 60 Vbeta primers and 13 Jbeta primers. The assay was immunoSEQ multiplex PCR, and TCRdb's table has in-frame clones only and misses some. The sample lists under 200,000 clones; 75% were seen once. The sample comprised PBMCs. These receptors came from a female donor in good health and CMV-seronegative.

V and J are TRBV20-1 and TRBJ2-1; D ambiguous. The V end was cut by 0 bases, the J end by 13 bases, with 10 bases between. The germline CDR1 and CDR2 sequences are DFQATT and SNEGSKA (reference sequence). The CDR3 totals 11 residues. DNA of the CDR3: TGCAGTGCTAGAGACCTAGAATCCCAGTTCTTC. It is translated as CSARDLESQFF.

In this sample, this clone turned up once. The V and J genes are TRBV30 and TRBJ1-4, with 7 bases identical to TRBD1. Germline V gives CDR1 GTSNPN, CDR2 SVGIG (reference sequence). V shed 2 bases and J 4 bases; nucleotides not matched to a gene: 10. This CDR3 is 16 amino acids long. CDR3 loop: CAWSSIGDSYNEKLFF. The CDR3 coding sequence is TGTGCCTGGAGTTCAATTGGGGACAGCTATAATGAAAAACTGTTTTTT.

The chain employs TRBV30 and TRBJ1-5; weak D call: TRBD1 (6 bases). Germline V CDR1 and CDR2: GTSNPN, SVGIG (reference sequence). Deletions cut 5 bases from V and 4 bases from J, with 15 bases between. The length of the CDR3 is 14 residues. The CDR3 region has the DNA TGTGCCTGGGCAACCGGGACACTAAATCAGCCCCAGCATTTT. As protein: CAWATGTLNQPQHF.

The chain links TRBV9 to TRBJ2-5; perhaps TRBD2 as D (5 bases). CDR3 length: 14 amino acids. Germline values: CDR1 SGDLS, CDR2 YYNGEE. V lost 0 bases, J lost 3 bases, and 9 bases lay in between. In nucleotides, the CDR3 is TGTGCCAGCAGCGTAGGGTATAGCGAAGAGACCCAGTACTTC. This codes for CASSVGYSEETQYF.

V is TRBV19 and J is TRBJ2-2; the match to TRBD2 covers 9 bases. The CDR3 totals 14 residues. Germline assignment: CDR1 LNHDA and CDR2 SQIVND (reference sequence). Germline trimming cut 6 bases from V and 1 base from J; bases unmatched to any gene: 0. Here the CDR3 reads CASRTSGNTGELFF. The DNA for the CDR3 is TGTGCCAGTAGGACTAGCGGGAACACCGGGGAGCTGTTTTTT. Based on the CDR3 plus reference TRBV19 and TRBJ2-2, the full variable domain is DGGITQSPKYLFRKEGQNVTLSCEQNLNHDAMYWYRQDPGQGLRLIYYSQIVNDFQKGDIAEGYSVSREKKESFPLTVTSAQKNPTAFYLCASRTSGNTGELFFGEGSRLTVL.

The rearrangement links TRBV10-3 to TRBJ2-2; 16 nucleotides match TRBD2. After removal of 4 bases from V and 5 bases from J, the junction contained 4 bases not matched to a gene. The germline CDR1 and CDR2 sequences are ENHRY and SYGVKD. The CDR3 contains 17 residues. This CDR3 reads CAISGGLAGGWTGELFF. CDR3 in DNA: TGTGCCATCAGTGGGGGACTAGCGGGAGGGTGGACCGGGGAGCTGTTTTTT.

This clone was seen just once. Written as DNA, the CDR3 is TGCGCCAGCAGTCAAAAGGAGGGGGCGAATCAGCCCCAGCATTTT. It codes for CASSQKEGANQPQHF. The chain has TRBV23-1 and TRBJ1-5; TRBD1 matches at 7 bases. Being an ORF, TRBV23-1 has a function that is uncertain. Trimming at V came to 2 bases and at J to 4 bases, leaving 5 bases not matched to a gene. CDR3 size: 15 residues.

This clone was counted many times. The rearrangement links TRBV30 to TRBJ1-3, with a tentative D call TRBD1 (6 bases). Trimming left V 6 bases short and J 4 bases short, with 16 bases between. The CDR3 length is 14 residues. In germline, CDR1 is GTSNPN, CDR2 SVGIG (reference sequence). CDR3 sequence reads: CACPAGGSGNTIYF. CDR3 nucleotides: TGTGCCTGCCCGGCGGGGGGCTCAGGAAACACCATATATTTT.

CDR3 sequence reads: CAWTITRNEAFF. CDR3 nucleotide sequence: TGTGCCTGGACCATTACCAGGAATGAAGCTTTCTTT. The V gene is TRBV30, the J gene TRBJ1-1; D gene unclear. Germline V CDR1 and CDR2: GTSNPN, SVGIG (reference sequence). The V end lost 4 bases, the J end lost 7 bases, and 13 bases lay between the germline ends. The CDR3 sequence is 12 residues long.

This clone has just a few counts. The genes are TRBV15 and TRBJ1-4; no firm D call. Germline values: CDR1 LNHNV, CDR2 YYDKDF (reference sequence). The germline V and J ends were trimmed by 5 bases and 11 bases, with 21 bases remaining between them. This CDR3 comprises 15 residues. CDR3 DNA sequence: TGTGCCACCAGCGCCGAAGGCGGTCGCGTTCGGAAACTGTTTTTT. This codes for CATSAEGGRVRKLFF.